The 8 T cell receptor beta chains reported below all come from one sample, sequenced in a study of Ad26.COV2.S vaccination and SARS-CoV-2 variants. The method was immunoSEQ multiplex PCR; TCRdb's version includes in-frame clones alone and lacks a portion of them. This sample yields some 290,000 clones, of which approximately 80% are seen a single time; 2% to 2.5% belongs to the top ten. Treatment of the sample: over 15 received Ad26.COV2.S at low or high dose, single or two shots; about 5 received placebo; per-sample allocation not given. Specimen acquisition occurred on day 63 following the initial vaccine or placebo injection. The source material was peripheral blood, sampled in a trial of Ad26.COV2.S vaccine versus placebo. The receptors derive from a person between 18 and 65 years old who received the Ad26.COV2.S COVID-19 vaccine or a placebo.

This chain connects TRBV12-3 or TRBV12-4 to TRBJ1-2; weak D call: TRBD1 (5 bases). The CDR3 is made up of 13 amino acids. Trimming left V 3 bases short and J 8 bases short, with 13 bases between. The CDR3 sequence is CASSFVREGGYTF. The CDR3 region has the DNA TGTGCCAGCAGTTTTGTCAGGGAAGGCGGCTACACCTTC.

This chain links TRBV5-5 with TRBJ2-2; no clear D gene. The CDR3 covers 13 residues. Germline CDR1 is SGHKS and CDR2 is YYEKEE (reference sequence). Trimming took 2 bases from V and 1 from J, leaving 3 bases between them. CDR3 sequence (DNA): TGTGCCAGCAGCTTAAAGAACACCGGGGAGCTGTTTTTT. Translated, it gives CASSLKNTGELFF.

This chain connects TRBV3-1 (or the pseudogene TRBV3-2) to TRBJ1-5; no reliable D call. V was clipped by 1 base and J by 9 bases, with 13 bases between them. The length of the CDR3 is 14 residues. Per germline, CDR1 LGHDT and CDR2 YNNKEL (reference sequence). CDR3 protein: CASSQGVSRRPQHF. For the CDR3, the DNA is TGTGCCAGCAGCCAAGGGGTGTCTAGGCGGCCCCAGCATTTT.

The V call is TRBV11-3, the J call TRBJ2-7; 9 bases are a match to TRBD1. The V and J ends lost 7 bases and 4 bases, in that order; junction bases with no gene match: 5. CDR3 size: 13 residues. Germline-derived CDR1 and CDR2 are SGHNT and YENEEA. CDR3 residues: CASTPTGGYEQYF. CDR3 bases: TGTGCCAGCACCCCGACAGGGGGGTACGAGCAGTACTTC.

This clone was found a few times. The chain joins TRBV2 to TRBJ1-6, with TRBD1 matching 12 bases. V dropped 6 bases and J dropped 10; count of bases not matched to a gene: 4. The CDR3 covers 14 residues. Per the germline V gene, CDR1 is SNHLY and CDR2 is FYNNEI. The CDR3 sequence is CASRDGTGGSPLHF. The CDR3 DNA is TGTGCCAGCAGGGATGGGACAGGGGGCTCACCCCTCCACTTT.

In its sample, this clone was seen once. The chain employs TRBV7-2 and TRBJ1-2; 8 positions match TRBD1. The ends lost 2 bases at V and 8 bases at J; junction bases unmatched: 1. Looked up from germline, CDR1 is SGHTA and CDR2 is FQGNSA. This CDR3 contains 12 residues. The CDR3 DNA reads TGTGCCAGCAGCTTAAGGACAGGGGGCTACACCTTC. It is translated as CASSLRTGGYTF.

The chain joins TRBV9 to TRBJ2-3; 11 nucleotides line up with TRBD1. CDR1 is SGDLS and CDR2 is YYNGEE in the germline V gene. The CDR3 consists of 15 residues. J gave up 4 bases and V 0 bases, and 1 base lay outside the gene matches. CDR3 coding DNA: TGTGCCAGCAGCGTAGGGGGACAGGGGGCAGATACGCAGTATTTT. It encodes CASSVGGQGADTQYF.

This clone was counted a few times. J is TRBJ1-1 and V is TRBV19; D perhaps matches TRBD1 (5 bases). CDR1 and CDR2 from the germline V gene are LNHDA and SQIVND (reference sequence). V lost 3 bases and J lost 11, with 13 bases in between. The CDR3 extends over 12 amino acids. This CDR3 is CASSMGKGTAFF. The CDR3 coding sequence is TGTGCCAGTAGTATGGGAAAGGGGACTGCTTTCTTT. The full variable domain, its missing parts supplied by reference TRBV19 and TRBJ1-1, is DGGITQSPKYLFRKEGQNVTLSCEQNLNHDAMYWYRQDPGQGLRLIYYSQIVNDFQKGDIAEGYSVSREKKESFPLTVTSAQKNPTAFYLCASSMGKGTAFFGQGTRLTVV.